This is a list of T cell receptor beta chains from one sample in a study of blood T cells in healthy people across ages. In TCRdb, the 5' RACE reads were re-called with MiXCR into one record per CDR3 protein. Here the sample spans 800,000 to 950,000 distinct CDR3 sequences, 25% to 35% being singletons. The sample also formed part of further work on T cells of mothers and their children.

The sample consisted of blood. The receptors come from a woman aged 40 to 50 in good health. CDR3s include the opening cysteine and the closing phenylalanine or tryptophan. The D gene is left open where the match is weak. Where a row states a size, it is once, few, many or the class of an expanded clone; other rows omit it.

D	size	J	V	length	CDR3	DNA
NA	NA	TRBJ2-7	TRBV7-2	13	CASSLMSAYEQYF	TGTGCCAGCAGCTTAATGTCTGCCTACGAGCAGTACTTC
NA	NA	TRBJ2-3	TRBV12-3/TRBV12-4	15	CAIRFSSTSADTQYF	TGTGCCATACGATTCAGTTCAACGAGCGCAGATACGCAGTATTTT
TRBD2	many	TRBJ2-5	TRBV20-1	15	CSARYSGGAEETQYF	TGCAGTGCTAGGTATAGCGGGGGGGCAGAGGAGACCCAGTACTTC
NA	few	TRBJ2-7	TRBV27	13	CASSFRWSGEQYF	TGTGCCAGCAGTTTTCGATGGTCGGGGGAGCAGTACTTC
NA	NA	TRBJ2-2	TRBV18	12	CASLRWDGELFF	TGTGCCAGCTTACGGTGGGACGGGGAGCTGTTTTTT
NA	few	TRBJ2-5	TRBV10-3	13	CAIRESPGETQYF	TGTGCCATCAGGGAGTCACCGGGGGAGACCCAGTACTTC
NA	few	TRBJ1-1	TRBV27	16	CASRPGHRTANTEAFF	TGTGCCAGCAGACCCGGACATCGCACAGCCAACACTGAAGCTTTCTTT
NA	NA	TRBJ1-6	TRBV20-1	14	CSAGAGSDNSPLHF	TGCAGTGCTGGGGCGGGCTCCGATAATTCACCCCTCCACTTT
NA	many	TRBJ2-1	TRBV6-5	15	CASSTDVTGYNEQFF	TGTGCCAGCAGCACCGATGTAACTGGGTACAATGAGCAGTTCTTC
TRBD2	NA	TRBJ2-2	TRBV29-1	14	CSVTSGGRTGELFF	TGCAGCGTTACTAGCGGGGGGAGGACCGGGGAGCTGTTTTTT
NA	few	TRBJ1-2	TRBV3-1	14	CASSPPGLHYGYTF	TGTGCCAGCAGCCCCCCGGGCCTCCACTATGGCTACACCTTC
NA	few	TRBJ2-3	TRBV10-2	13	CASSDSRTDTQYF	TGCGCCAGCAGCGACTCCCGCACAGATACGCAGTATTTT
TRBD2	few	TRBJ2-4	TRBV28	12	CASSIGGRFADF	TGTGCCAGCAGTATTGGCGGGAGGTTTGCCGACTTC
NA	NA	TRBJ2-2	TRBV5-1	14	CASSLAVSAGELFF	TGCGCCAGCAGCTTGGCGGTTTCCGCCGGGGAGCTGTTTTTT
NA	NA	TRBJ2-5	TRBV9	13	CAGSADSARTQYF	TGTGCCGGCAGCGCGGACAGTGCGAGGACCCAGTACTTC
NA	NA	TRBJ2-1	TRBV11-2	16	CASRPAGASSYNEQFF	TGTGCCAGCAGACCCGCTGGGGCCAGCTCCTACAATGAGCAGTTCTTC
NA	NA	TRBJ1-3	TRBV5-6	16	CASSLGGSPSGNTIYF	TGTGCCAGCAGCTTGGGAGGCAGTCCCTCTGGAAACACCATATATTTT
TRBD1	many	TRBJ2-7	TRBV10-3	12	CATLETTGEEYF	TGTGCCACCTTAGAAACGACAGGGGAGGAGTACTTC
NA	many	TRBJ2-3	TRBV5-1	14	CASSLGRFTDTQYF	TGCGCCAGCAGCTTAGGGCGGTTCACAGATACGCAGTATTTT
NA	many	TRBJ2-5	TRBV7-3	14	CASSPGPTQETQYF	TGTGCCAGCAGCCCAGGGCCAACGCAAGAGACCCAGTACTTC
NA	many	TRBJ2-4	TRBV11-2	12	CASSFLAEEQYF	TGTGCCAGCAGCTTCCTGGCGGAGGAGCAGTACTTC
NA	few	TRBJ2-3	TRBV7-9	15	CASRPSGISTDTQYF	TGTGCCAGCAGACCAAGCGGAATAAGCACAGATACGCAGTATTTT
NA	NA	TRBJ2-3	TRBV6-5	15	CASRAGTLFSDAQYF	TGTGCCAGCAGAGCCGGGACCCTGTTTTCGGATGCGCAGTATTTT
TRBD2	NA	TRBJ2-5	TRBV5-1	16	CASSPTPGTSVGEQYF	TGCGCCAGCAGCCCAACTCCCGGGACTAGCGTGGGTGAGCAGTACTTC
NA	many	TRBJ2-7	TRBV5-1	15	CASSPPWGAGYEQYF	TGCGCCAGCAGCCCGCCGTGGGGGGCCGGCTACGAGCAGTACTTC
NA	NA	TRBJ1-4	TRBV6-5	12	CATRRGGEKLFF	TGTGCCACCCGACGGGGGGGGGAAAAACTGTTTTTT
TRBD1	few	TRBJ2-1	TRBV9	16	CASSAGTGIGYNEQFF	TGTGCCAGCAGCGCGGGGACAGGAATTGGGTACAATGAGCAGTTCTTC
TRBD1	NA	TRBJ1-1	TRBV20-1	14	CSASGTGGGAEAFF	TGCAGTGCTAGTGGGACAGGGGGAGGTGCTGAAGCTTTCTTT
NA	few	TRBJ1-1	TRBV27	14	CASSPPGGSPEAFF	TGTGCCAGCAGTCCCCCGGGGGGCTCGCCTGAAGCTTTCTTT
TRBD1	few	TRBJ1-2	TRBV4-1	15	CASSQLRTGGWGYTF	TGCGCCAGCAGCCAACTAAGGACAGGGGGCTGGGGCTACACCTTC
NA	NA	TRBJ1-6	TRBV20-1	15	CSAKAPGGGNSPLHF	TGCAGTGCTAAAGCCCCCGGGGGAGGGAATTCACCCCTCCACTTT
NA	few	TRBJ1-5	TRBV6-1	14	CASSELGSNQPQHF	TGTGCCAGCAGTGAACTCGGGAGCAATCAGCCCCAGCATTTT
NA	NA	TRBJ2-5	TRBV5-1	11	CASRLDETQYF	TGCGCCAGCCGGCTCGATGAGACCCAGTACTTC
TRBD1	few	TRBJ2-5	TRBV18	14	CASSLKGAQETQYF	TGTGCCAGCTCACTGAAGGGGGCCCAAGAGACCCAGTACTTC
NA	many	TRBJ1-6	TRBV9	13	CASSTGPGSPLHF	TGTGCCAGCAGCACCGGGCCCGGTTCACCCCTCCACTTT
TRBD2	NA	TRBJ2-1	TRBV24-1	16	CATSDVLAGGYNEQFF	TGTGCCACCAGTGACGTTCTAGCGGGGGGCTACAATGAGCAGTTCTTC
NA	once	TRBJ2-3	TRBV30	15	CAWSVRTSPTDTQYF	TGTGCCTGGAGTGTACGAACTAGTCCCACAGATACGCAGTATTTT
TRBD1	few	TRBJ1-1	TRBV29-1	17	CSVEDWDRGPLNTEAFF	TGCAGCGTTGAAGACTGGGACAGGGGGCCCCTGAACACTGAAGCTTTCTTT
NA	few	TRBJ2-5	TRBV12-3/TRBV12-4	15	CASSPRDRRGETQYF	TGTGCCAGCAGTCCACGAGACAGGAGGGGGGAGACCCAGTACTTC
NA	NA	TRBJ2-5	TRBV18	14	CASSPQGGAETQYF	TGTGCCAGCTCACCACAAGGGGGGGCAGAGACCCAGTACTTC
NA	few	TRBJ2-2	TRBV5-5	14	CASSPPPNTGELFF	TGTGCCAGCAGCCCACCACCGAACACCGGGGAGCTGTTTTTT
TRBD1	few	TRBJ1-2	TRBV19	16	CASSPQGTEANYGYTF	TGTGCCAGTAGTCCACAGGGGACGGAAGCTAACTATGGCTACACCTTC
NA	NA	TRBJ2-6	TRBV15	15	CATSREFTEANVLTF	TGCGCCACCAGCAGAGAGTTTACTGAGGCCAACGTCCTGACTTTC
NA	NA	TRBJ2-3	TRBV11-1	16	CAGSLAQPKIGDTQYF	TGTGCCGGCAGCTTAGCGCAGCCCAAGATCGGGGATACGCAGTATTTT
NA	NA	TRBJ1-5	TRBV3-1	14	CASSPQISNQPQHF	TGTGCCAGCAGCCCGCAAATTAGCAATCAGCCCCAGCATTTT
TRBD2	few	TRBJ2-3	TRBV6-5	18	CASSYSTGSSGYTDTQYF	TGTGCCAGCAGTTACTCGACGGGGTCTAGCGGTTACACAGATACGCAGTATTTT
NA	few	TRBJ1-1	TRBV18	12	CASSPVITEAFF	TGTGCCAGCTCACCGGTTATTACTGAAGCTTTCTTT
NA	many	TRBJ2-7	TRBV18	14	CASSRREIKDEQYF	TGTGCCAGCTCTCGCAGGGAAATTAAGGACGAGCAGTACTTC
TRBD1	few	TRBJ1-2	TRBV7-8	18	CASSFGYRGRSINYGYTF	TGTGCCAGCAGCTTCGGTTACAGGGGGAGATCTATTAACTATGGCTACACCTTC
NA	few	TRBJ2-1	TRBV5-1	17	CASSLTSRPPVVNEQFF	TGCGCCAGCAGCTTAACTTCCAGGCCCCCCGTTGTCAATGAGCAGTTCTTC
NA	few	TRBJ2-3	TRBV5-1	17	CASSVSISGIETDTQYF	TGCGCCAGCAGCGTGAGCATCTCCGGAATTGAGACAGATACGCAGTATTTT
NA	NA	TRBJ1-2	TRBV7-9	14	CASSLESSGEGYTF	TGTGCCAGCAGCTTAGAGTCCTCTGGCGAGGGCTACACCTTC
NA	NA	TRBJ1-3	TRBV6-6	12	CASSSTRNTIYF	TGTGCCAGCAGTTCAACCCGGAACACCATATATTTT
NA	NA	TRBJ2-7	TRBV4-1	14	CASSQARGVYEQYF	TGCGCCAGCAGCCAAGCCCGGGGCGTATACGAGCAGTACTTC